A single T cell receptor beta chain is shown here with its context. Tregs were sorted as CD4+CD25+CD127-/low cells. Trimming cost V 10 bases and J 3 bases; bases outside gene matches: 9. Germline CDR1 reads ENHRY; CDR2 reads SYGVKD. This CDR3 spans 15 amino acids. TCRdb re-derived calls from the 5' RACE reads in MiXCR, one entry per CDR3 protein. The sample yields 50,000 to 65,000 distinct CDR3 sequences, under 25% seen once. The sequencing sample was made of tumor-infiltrating Tregs sorted from the breast tumor. This receptor was identified in a female donor with breast cancer. This rearrangement joins TRBV10-3 to TRBJ2-2; 9 nucleotides line up with TRBD1. CDR3 in DNA: TGTGCCACCAGAACAGGGGGCATTTACACCGGGGAGCTGTTTTTT. The encoded protein is CATRTGGIYTGELFF.